This paragraph covers one T cell receptor beta chain sequence. Its cognate antigen is unknown. The entry originates in a study of cytomegalovirus exposure and HLA in healthy donors. The PCR made use of 60 Vbeta and 13 Jbeta primers. Profiling relied on immunoSEQ multiplex PCR, and the TCRdb table lists in-frame clones only, not all of them. This table has roughly 95,000 clones, 76% appearing once. Findings and limits, study-wide: A list of roughly 160 TCR beta chains associated with cytomegalovirus was given. In a later analysis, TCR beta V- and J-gene trimming was associated with a missense DCLRE1C variant.

Trimming shortened V by 5 bases and J by 6 bases, and 13 bases separated the two germline ends. The CDR3 is 14 residues long. The germline V gene encodes CDR1 MDHEN and CDR2 SYDVKM. Sequences were obtained from PBMCs. The chain links TRBV28 to TRBJ1-4; D unclear. The sequence was collected from a man between 25 and 39 years old in good health and CMV-seropositive. The CDR3 bases are TGTGCCAGCAGTACCGTGGGAGTAGATGAAAAACTGTTTTTT. Translating gives CASSTVGVDEKLFF. The entire variable domain, with the rest obtained from reference TRBV28 and TRBJ1-4, is as follows: DVKVTQSSRYLVKRTGEKVFLECVQDMDHENMFWYRQDPGLGLRLIYFSYDVKMKEKGDIPEGYSVSREKKERFSLILESASTNQTSMYLCASSTVGVDEKLFFGSGTQLSVL.